This T cell receptor beta chain is from a study of blood T cell repertoires in COVID-19. Study summary: Acute-phase and convalescent COVID-19 samples originated in the United States, Italy and Spain. In each case, the material was cDNA or gDNA derived from T cells, B-cell-depleted T cells, or PBMCs.

Authors' processing steps: The authors estimated nucleated cell counts from reference gene primer amplification. Only in-frame clones appear in the TCRdb table, and some are missing; sequencing was by immunoSEQ multiplex PCR. That table furnishes V, J and clone size, whereas the DNA furnished D and trimming. This table holds roughly 190,000 clones, less than 90% found once. Trimming left V 4 bases short and J 2 bases short, with 15 bases between. The CDR3 runs 16 residues. From germline, CDR1 is MNHEY and CDR2 SMNVEV (reference sequence). Material for sequencing was peripheral blood. The V gene is TRBV27, the J gene TRBJ1-5, with D possibly matching TRBD1 (5 bases). The receptor was derived from a human donor in a cohort sampled during active COVID-19. The CDR3 bases are TGTGCCAGCAGTTCACTGGGGCGCGAAGGCAATCAGCCCCAGCATTTT. It encodes CASSSLGREGNQPQHF.